Presented here are 8 T cell receptor beta chains from one specimen sequenced in a study of blood T cell repertoires in COVID-19. Clones were sequenced by immunoSEQ multiplex PCR, and TCRdb holds only the in-frame ones, with some missing. This sample yields about 190,000 clones, of which approximately 86% are seen a single time; about 1.1% belongs to the top ten. Input material: peripheral blood. The source of these receptors is a man aged 25-45 years with acute or convalescent COVID-19.

This clone was observed once. The chain couples TRBV9 to TRBJ2-2; possible D gene TRBD2, 7 bases. The V and J ends lost 1 base and 3 bases respectively, with 16 bases between them. CDR1 is SGDLS and CDR2 is YYNGEE in the germline V gene. The CDR3 spans 17 residues. The CDR3 is CASSVRGASRDTGELFF. The CDR3 bases are TGTGCCAGCAGCGTACGGGGGGCCTCAAGGGACACCGGGGAGCTGTTTTTT.

This rearrangement joins TRBV5-6 to TRBJ2-7; 7 positions match TRBD1. Looked up from germline, CDR1 is SGHDT and CDR2 is YYEEEE. The CDR3 covers 15 residues. J was trimmed by 6 bases and V by 2 bases; bases with no gene match: 11. CDR3 in DNA: TGTGCCAGCAGCTTCTTAAAGACAGGGCGGATCGAGCAGTACTTC. Its translation is CASSFLKTGRIEQYF. The variable domain in full, with the rest retrieved from reference TRBV5-6 and TRBJ2-7, is DAGVTQSPTHLIKTRGQQVTLRCSPKSGHDTVSWYQQALGQGPQFIFQYYEEEERQRGNFPDRFSGHQFPNYSSELNVNALLLGDSALYLCASSFLKTGRIEQYFGPGTRLTVT.

This chain uses TRBV30 with TRBJ2-6, with D unclear. Germline V gene lookup returns CDR1 GTSNPN and CDR2 SVGIG (reference sequence). Trimming cost V 2 bases and J 2 bases, with 4 bases left between them. The CDR3 extends over 13 amino acids. As DNA, the CDR3 is TGTGCCTGGAGTCTTCCTGGGGCCAACGTCCTGACTTTC. It codes for CAWSLPGANVLTF.

The chain uses TRBV4-1 and TRBJ2-3; weak D call: TRBD2 (7 bases). CDR1 is MGHRA, CDR2 YSYEKL, per germline. The CDR3 sequence is 14 residues long. V was pared by 7 bases and J by 5 bases, with 16 bases between. The CDR3 DNA follows: TGCGCCAGCAAGGGGGGGGCGCTTGTAGATACGCAGTATTTT. This gives the protein CASKGGALVDTQYF.

J is TRBJ1-6 and V is TRBV7-3; D call uncertain. CDR1 and CDR2 (germline): SGHTA, FQGTGA. The CDR3 extends over 12 amino acids. The ends were cut back, 5 bases at V and 4 bases at J, with 3 bases in the middle. CDR3 DNA: TGTGCCAGCAGCGAGTATAATTCACCCCTCCACTTT. Its protein product is CASSEYNSPLHF.

The J gene is TRBJ1-2, the V gene TRBV11-2; 7 bases are shared with TRBD1. This CDR3 is 15 amino acids long. With 4 bases clipped from V and 6 bases from J, the junction kept 11 bases outside the gene matches. Germline-derived CDR1 and CDR2 are SGHAT and FQNNGV. Written as DNA, the CDR3 is TGTGCCAGCAGCTGGGGGAGACCCGGGACAGATGGCTACACCTTC. Its protein product is CASSWGRPGTDGYTF.

The chain combines TRBV29-1 with TRBJ1-1, with TRBD1 matching 11 bases. The germline V gene encodes CDR1 SQVTM and CDR2 ANQGSEA. The CDR3 totals 16 residues. V gave up 6 bases and J gave up 8 bases; unmatched junction bases: 17. The CDR3 nucleotides read TGCAGCGTCGATCCTCGGGACAGGGGGTTTATTGGGGAAGCTTTCTTT. Translated, it gives CSVDPRDRGFIGEAFF.

The genes are TRBV28 and TRBJ1-1, with 7 bases lining up with TRBD1. The V gene's germline CDR1 is MDHEN and CDR2 SYDVKM. J gave up 1 base and V 5 bases, and 7 bases lay outside the gene matches. CDR3 length equals 15 residues. The CDR3 here is CASSLRQGQNTEAFF. The CDR3 nucleotides are TGTGCCAGCAGTCTTCGACAGGGACAGAACACTGAAGCTTTCTTT.